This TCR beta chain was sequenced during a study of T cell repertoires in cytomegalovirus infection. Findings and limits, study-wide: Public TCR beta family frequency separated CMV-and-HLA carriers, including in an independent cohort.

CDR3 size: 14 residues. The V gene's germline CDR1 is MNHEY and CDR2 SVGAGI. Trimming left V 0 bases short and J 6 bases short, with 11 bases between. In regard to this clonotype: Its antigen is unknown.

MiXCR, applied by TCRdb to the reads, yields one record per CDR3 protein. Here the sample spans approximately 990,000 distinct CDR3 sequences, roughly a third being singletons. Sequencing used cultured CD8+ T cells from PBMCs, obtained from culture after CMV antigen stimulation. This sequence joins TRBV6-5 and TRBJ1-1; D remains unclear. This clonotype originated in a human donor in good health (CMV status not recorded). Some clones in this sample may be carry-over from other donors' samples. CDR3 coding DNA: TGTGCCAGCAGTTACTCCGACGGGGATGCTGAAGCTTTCTTT. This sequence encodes CASSYSDGDAEAFF.